This T cell receptor (beta chain) was retrieved from a study of PD-1 blockade in mismatch repair-deficient tumors. Background on the study: Patients had over ten mismatch repair-deficient cancer types and were previously treated and progressing. Notes on the study in general: Tumor-resident clones, often absent from pretreatment blood, expanded after pembrolizumab and then contracted.

The table came from immunoSEQ multiplex PCR; TCRdb's copy has only in-frame clones and leaves some out. The sample includes some 120,000 clones, around nine tenths seen only once; the top ten take roughly 10%. Trimming pared 2 bases from V and 5 bases from J, leaving 12 bases between. The CDR3 sequence is 15 residues long. CDR1 is SGHDN and CDR2 is FVKESK in the germline V gene. PCR or immunohistochemistry showed mismatch repair deficiency in every enrolled patient. TCRs were sequenced from a few patients responding to pembrolizumab. Worth noting for this clone: The target antigen is unknown.

The sequence came from an adult with mismatch repair-deficient cancer. The rearrangement uses TRBV14 and TRBJ2-2; D is unclear. Sequenced here: peripheral blood, sampled 72 weeks after starting pembrolizumab. The CDR3 DNA sequence: TGTGCCAGCAGCCAAAACCTCTGGGTTACCGGGGAGCTGTTTTTT. It encodes CASSQNLWVTGELFF.